This T cell receptor (beta chain) stems from a study of T-cell memory formation after mild COVID-19. The authors produced TCR alpha and TCR beta cDNA libraries with sample barcodes and UMIs by 5'RACE using constant-segment primers. MiXCR, applied by TCRdb to the 5' RACE reads, yields one record per CDR3 protein. The sample carries over 400,000 distinct CDR3 sequences, 20% to 30% recorded once. Regarding the study as a whole: The finding that pre-infection memory included some responding clones suggested that cross-reactive memory joined.

Trimming cost V 6 bases and J 8 bases, with 20 bases left between them. Germline-derived CDR1 and CDR2 are DFQATT and SNEGSKA (reference sequence). This CDR3 contains 14 residues. This clonotype came up a few times. No antigen is known for it. This chain uses TRBV20-1 with TRBJ2-1; D may be TRBD2 (6 bases). Sequencing input: PBMCs or a T cell subset sorted from them (not recorded which). This TCR came from an adult woman who had mild COVID-19 (a few samples of this study predate the infection). Cell type and time point are not known. This CDR3 reads CSAPPGDRRHEQFF. As DNA, the CDR3 is TGCAGTGCACCCCCGGGGGATCGCCGGCATGAGCAGTTCTTC.